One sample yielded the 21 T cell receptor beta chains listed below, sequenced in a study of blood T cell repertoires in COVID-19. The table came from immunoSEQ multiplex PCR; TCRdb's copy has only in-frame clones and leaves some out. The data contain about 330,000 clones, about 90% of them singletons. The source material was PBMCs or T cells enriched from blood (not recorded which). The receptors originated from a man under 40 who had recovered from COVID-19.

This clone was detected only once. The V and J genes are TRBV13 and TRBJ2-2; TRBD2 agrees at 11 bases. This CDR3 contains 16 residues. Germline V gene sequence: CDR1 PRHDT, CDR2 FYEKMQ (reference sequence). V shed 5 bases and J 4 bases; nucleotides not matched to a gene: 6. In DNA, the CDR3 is TGTGCCAGCAGCCCCGAAACTAGCGGGGGCACCGGGGAGCTGTTTTTT. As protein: CASSPETSGGTGELFF.

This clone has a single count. DNA for the CDR3: TGTGCCAGCAGCGTAGACCCAGGGGGTAACACCGGGGAGCTGTTTTTT. Translating it yields CASSVDPGGNTGELFF. The chain links TRBV9 to TRBJ2-2; 7 nucleotides match TRBD1. The CDR3 consists of 16 residues. CDR1 SGDLS and CDR2 YYNGEE come from the germline V gene. J gave up 2 bases and V 0 bases, and 4 bases lay outside the gene matches.

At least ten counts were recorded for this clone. The DNA for the CDR3 is TGTGCCAGCAGCTCATTCAGGGGACGGAAGAACACCGGGGAGCTGTTTTTT. Encoded protein: CASSSFRGRKNTGELFF. This rearrangement joins TRBV7-9 to TRBJ2-2; perhaps TRBD1 as D (6 bases). V was pared by 4 bases and J by 1 base, with 16 bases between. Germline V gene lookup returns CDR1 SEHNR and CDR2 FQNEAQ (reference sequence). This CDR3 contains 17 residues.

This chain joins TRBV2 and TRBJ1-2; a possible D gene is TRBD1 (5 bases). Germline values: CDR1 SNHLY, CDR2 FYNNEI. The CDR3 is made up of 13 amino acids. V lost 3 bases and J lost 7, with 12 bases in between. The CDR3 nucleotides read TGTGCCAGCAGTGACAGGGTAGGATCTGGCTACACCTTC. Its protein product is CASSDRVGSGYTF.

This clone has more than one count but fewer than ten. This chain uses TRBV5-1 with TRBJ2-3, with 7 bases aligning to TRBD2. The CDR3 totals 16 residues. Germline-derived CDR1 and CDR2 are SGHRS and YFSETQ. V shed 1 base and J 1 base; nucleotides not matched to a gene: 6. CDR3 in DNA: TGCGCCAGCAGCTTGAACGCGGGGGTGGGCACAGATACGCAGTATTTT. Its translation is CASSLNAGVGTDTQYF.

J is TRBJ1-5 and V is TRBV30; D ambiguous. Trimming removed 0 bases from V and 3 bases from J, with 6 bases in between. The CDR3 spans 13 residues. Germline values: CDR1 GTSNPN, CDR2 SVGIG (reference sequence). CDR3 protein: CAWSVRFNQPQHF. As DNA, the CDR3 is TGTGCCTGGAGTGTACGGTTCAATCAGCCCCAGCATTTT.

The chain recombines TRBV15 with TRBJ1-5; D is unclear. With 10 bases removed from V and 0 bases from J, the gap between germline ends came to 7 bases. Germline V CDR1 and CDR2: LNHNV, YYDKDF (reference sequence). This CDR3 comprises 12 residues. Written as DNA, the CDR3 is TGTGCCAGCGGCCATAGCAATCAGCCCCAGCATTTT. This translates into CASGHSNQPQHF.

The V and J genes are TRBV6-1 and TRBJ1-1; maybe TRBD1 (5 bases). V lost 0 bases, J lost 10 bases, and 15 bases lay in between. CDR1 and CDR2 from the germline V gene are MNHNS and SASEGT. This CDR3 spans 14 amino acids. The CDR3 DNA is TGTGCCAGCAGTGAAGCGGGGGGAGTGAGGGGAGCTTTCTTT. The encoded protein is CASSEAGGVRGAFF.

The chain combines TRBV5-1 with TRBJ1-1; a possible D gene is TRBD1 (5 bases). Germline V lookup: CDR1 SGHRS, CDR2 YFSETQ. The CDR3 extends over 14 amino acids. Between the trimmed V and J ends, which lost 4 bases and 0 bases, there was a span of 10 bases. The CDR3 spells CASSPWDLNTEAFF. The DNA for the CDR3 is TGCGCCAGCAGCCCATGGGACTTGAACACTGAAGCTTTCTTT.

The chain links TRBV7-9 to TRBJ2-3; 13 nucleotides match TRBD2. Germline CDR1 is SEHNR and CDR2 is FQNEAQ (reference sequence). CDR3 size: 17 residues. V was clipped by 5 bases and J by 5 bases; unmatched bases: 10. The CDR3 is CASSGGTSGAMGDTQYF. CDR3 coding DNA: TGTGCCAGCAGCGGGGGGACTAGCGGGGCGATGGGAGATACGCAGTATTTT.

The CDR3 nucleotides are TGCGCCAGCAGCGAGGGGGGGAGGTCAGATACGCAGTATTTT. This codes for CASSEGGRSDTQYF. The chain links TRBV5-1 to TRBJ2-3; D may be TRBD2 (7 bases). Germline assignment: CDR1 SGHRS and CDR2 YFSETQ. V lost 4 bases, J lost 4 bases, and 13 bases lay in between. The CDR3 has 14 residues.

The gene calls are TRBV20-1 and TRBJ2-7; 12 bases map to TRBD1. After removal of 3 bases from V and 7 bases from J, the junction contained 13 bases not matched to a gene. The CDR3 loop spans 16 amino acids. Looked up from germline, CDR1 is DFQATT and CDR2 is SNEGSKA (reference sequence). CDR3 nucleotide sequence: TGCAGTGCTAGTCCCTTGGGGGACAGGGGGCGGGGAGAGCAGTACTTC. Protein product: CSASPLGDRGRGEQYF.

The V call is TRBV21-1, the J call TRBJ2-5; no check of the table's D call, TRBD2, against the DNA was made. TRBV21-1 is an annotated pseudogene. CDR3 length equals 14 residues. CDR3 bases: TGTGCCAGCAGCAAAGGTCTGGGTAGCGAGACCCAGTACTTC. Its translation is CASSKGLGSETQYF.

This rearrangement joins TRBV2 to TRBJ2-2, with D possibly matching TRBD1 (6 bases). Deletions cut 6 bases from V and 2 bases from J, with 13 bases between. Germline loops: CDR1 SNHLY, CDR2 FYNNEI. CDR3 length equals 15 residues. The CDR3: CASRVGRGNTGELFF. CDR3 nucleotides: TGTGCCAGCAGGGTAGGCAGGGGAAACACCGGGGAGCTGTTTTTT.

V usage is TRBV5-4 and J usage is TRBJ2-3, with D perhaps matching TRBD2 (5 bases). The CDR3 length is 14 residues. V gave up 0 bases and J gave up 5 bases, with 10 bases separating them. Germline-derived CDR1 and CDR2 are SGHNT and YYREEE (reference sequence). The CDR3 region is CASSLEPGEDTQYF. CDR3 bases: TGTGCCAGCAGCTTGGAACCCGGGGAAGATACGCAGTATTTT.

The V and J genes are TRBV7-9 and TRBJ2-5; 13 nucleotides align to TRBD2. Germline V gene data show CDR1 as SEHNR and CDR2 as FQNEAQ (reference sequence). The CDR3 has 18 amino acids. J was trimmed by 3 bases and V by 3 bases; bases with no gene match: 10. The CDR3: CASSFPNAGTSGEETQYF. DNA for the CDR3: TGTGCCAGCAGCTTCCCCAACGCCGGGACTAGCGGGGAAGAGACCCAGTACTTC.

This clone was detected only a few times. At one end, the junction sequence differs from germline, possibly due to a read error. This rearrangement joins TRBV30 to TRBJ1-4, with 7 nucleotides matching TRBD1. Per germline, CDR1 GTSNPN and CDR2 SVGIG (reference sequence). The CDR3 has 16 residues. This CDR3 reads CAWSATYRGREKLFLF. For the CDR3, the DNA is TGTGCCTGGAGTGCGACGTACAGGGGAAGGGAAAAACTGTTTCTTTTT.

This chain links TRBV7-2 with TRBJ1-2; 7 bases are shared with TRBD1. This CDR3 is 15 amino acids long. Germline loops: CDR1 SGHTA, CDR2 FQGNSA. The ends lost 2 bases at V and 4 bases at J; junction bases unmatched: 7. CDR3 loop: CASSLFQGDLYGYTF. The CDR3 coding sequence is TGTGCCAGCAGCTTATTTCAGGGGGATCTCTATGGCTACACCTTC.

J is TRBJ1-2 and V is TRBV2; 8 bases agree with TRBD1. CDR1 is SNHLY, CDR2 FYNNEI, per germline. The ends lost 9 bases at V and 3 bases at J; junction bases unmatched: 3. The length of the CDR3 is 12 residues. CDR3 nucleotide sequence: TGTGCCAGATTGGACAGGGACTATGGCTACACCTTC. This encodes CARLDRDYGYTF.

CDR3 DNA sequence: TGTGCCAGCAGCCCGGGGTCGACGGGTGAAGCTTTCTTT. It codes for CASSPGSTGEAFF. The chain couples TRBV9 to TRBJ1-1; no reliable D call. Between the trimmed V and J ends, which lost 4 bases and 7 bases, there was a span of 14 bases. Germline-derived CDR1 and CDR2 are SGDLS and YYNGEE. The CDR3 has 13 amino acids.

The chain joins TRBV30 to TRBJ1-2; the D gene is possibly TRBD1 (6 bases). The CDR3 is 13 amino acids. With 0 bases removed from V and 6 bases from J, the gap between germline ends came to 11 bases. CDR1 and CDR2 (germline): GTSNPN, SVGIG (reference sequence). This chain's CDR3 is CAWSVQGLDGYTF. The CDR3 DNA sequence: TGTGCCTGGAGTGTCCAGGGGCTGGATGGCTACACCTTC.